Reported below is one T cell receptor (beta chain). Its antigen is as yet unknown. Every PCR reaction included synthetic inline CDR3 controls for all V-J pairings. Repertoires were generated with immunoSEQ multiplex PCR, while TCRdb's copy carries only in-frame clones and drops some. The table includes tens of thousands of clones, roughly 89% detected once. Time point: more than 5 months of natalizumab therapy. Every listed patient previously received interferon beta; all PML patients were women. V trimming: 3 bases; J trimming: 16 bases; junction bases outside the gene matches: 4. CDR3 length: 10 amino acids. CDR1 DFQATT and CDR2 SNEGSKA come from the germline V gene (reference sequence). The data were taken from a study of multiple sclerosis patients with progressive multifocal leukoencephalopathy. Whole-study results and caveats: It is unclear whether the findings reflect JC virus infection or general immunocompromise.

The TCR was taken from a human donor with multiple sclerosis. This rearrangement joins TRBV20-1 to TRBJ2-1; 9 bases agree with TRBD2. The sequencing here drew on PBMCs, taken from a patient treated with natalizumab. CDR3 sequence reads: CSARREGYFF. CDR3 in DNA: TGCAGTGCTAGGCGGGAGGGCTATTTCTTC.